The 8 T cell receptor beta chains below come from one sample, sequenced in a study of CXCR3-negative and CXCR3-positive naive CD8 T cells. Their antigens remain unidentified. Study outcomes and limitations: For CXCR3-positive naive cells, TRB CDR3s were more hydrophobic than those of CXCR3-negative naive cells.

UMI labels and 5' RACE were used to prepare the TRB cDNA libraries. TCRdb re-called the 5' RACE reads; one entry per CDR3 protein, DNA not given. The sample holds about 130,000 distinct CDR3 sequences. The specimen was naive CXCR3+ CD8+ T cells from blood. Subset defined: CD45RO-CCR7+CD27+CD95- naive CD8+ T cells expressing CXCR3 (TNR3+). The receptors were sampled from a human donor in good health. Some clones in this sample may be carry-over from other donors' samples.

The chain links TRBV29-1 to TRBJ2-7; there is no DNA to check the TCRdb D call of TRBD1. The CDR3 has 12 residues. CDR1 is SQVTM, CDR2 ANQGSEA, per germline. The CDR3 sequence is CSVGQGFGEQYF.

The J gene is TRBJ2-3, the V gene TRBV29-1; TCRdb gives TRBD2 as the D gene, but with no DNA this cannot be confirmed. Germline lookup yields CDR1 SQVTM and CDR2 ANQGSEA. The CDR3 is made up of 13 amino acids. This chain's CDR3 is CSVDREGTDTQYF.

The rearrangement uses TRBV20-1 and TRBJ1-2; TCRdb's assignment of TRBD1 cannot be checked, as there is no DNA. The V gene's germline CDR1 is DFQATT and CDR2 SNEGSKA (reference sequence). The CDR3 extends over 15 amino acids. CDR3 amino acids: CSASTASLRGYGYTF.

The rearrangement joins TRBV6-2 or TRBV6-3 to TRBJ2-7; the TCRdb call, TRBD1, lacks DNA for checking. Germline values: CDR1 MNHEY, CDR2 SVGEGT. The CDR3 runs 14 residues. The CDR3: CASSPPGDSYEQYF.

This chain uses TRBV6-4 with TRBJ2-7; lacking DNA, the TRBD2 call made by TCRdb goes unchecked. Germline-derived CDR1 and CDR2 are MRHNA and SNTAGT. This CDR3 contains 15 residues. This CDR3 reads CASSVSGGANYEQYF.

CDR3 sequence reads: CASSPGTSTGELFF. The chain is built from TRBV5-4 and TRBJ2-2; TCRdb calls TRBD2, which cannot be checked without DNA. The CDR3 length is 14 residues. The germline V gene has CDR1 SGHNT and CDR2 YYREEE (reference sequence).

V gene TRBV7-9 combines with J gene TRBJ2-2. The germline CDR1 and CDR2 sequences are SEHNR and FQNEAQ (reference sequence). The CDR3 runs 11 residues. CDR3 in amino acids: CASRSAGELFF.

This sequence joins TRBV28 and TRBJ2-4. The CDR3 spans 15 residues. The V gene's germline CDR1 is MDHEN and CDR2 SYDVKM. CDR3 region: CASSSKTIAKNIQYF.